This record looks at one T cell receptor (beta chain) sequence and its context. These data come from a study of radiotherapy plus CTLA-4 blockade in lung cancer. Turning to the study itself: Objective responses were seen in about a sixth of patients, disease control in approximately 30%.

Produced via immunoSEQ multiplex PCR; TCRdb's table is partial and in-frame only. The sample consists of 78,000 or so clones, about 87% of them appearing once. The CDR3 consists of 12 residues. Germline lookup yields CDR1 SGHDT and CDR2 YYEEEE. The V gene lost 8 bases and the J gene lost 6 bases, with 13 bases spanning the gap. The sample in question was peripheral blood, obtained from a patient treated with radiotherapy plus ipilimumab. The rearrangement joins TRBV5-6 to TRBJ2-3, with D perhaps TRBD1 (6 bases). This sequence originates from a human donor with non-small cell lung cancer who had stable disease on radiotherapy plus ipilimumab. For the CDR3, the DNA is TGTGCCAGTACGACAGGACCCGATACGCAGTATTTT. It is translated as CASTTGPDTQYF.